This T cell receptor beta chain came from a study of post-analysis software for immune sequencing data. Included in the TCR beta cDNA libraries were unique molecular identifiers. A few hundred thousand cDNA molecules came from roughly 0.93 to 9.6 million T cells. MiXCR, applied by TCRdb to the PCR reads, yields one record per CDR3 protein. Among 750,000 to 950,000 distinct CDR3 sequences listed, roughly 50% were seen once. The study's findings and limits: Patients used roughly five TRBV segments, including TRBV5-6, TRBV5-1 and TRBV20-1, more often than controls. Strong co-clustering by F measure linked samples that shared a preparation batch.

Germline assignment: CDR1 SNHLY and CDR2 FYNNEI. Trimming left V 6 bases short and J 2 bases short, with 9 bases between. The CDR3 covers 13 residues. In the case of this clonotype: Its antigen is unknown.

The material sequenced was blood. This chain joins TRBV2 and TRBJ2-3; TRBD2 is a possible D gene (6 bases). The receptor's source is a girl aged 10-17 years with multiple sclerosis. CDR3 protein: CASRASATDTQYF. The CDR3, as DNA: TGTGCCAGCAGGGCTAGCGCCACAGATACGCAGTATTTT.